One and the same sample provided the 23 T cell receptor beta chains below, sequenced in a study of T cell responses to AZD1222 COVID-19 vaccine. Sequencing was performed with immunoSEQ multiplex PCR; in TCRdb, only in-frame clones are kept and a portion is missing. The table has 100,000 to 120,000 clones, approximately 89% seen once. Sequencing was performed on peripheral blood, taken 28 days after the second AZD1222 dose. Every receptor here comes from an adult who received the AZD1222 COVID-19 vaccine.

This chain links TRBV6-5 with TRBJ2-7; unclear D gene. The CDR3 consists of 12 residues. Trimming cost V 2 bases and J 6 bases, with 8 bases left between them. Germline values: CDR1 MNHEY, CDR2 SVGAGI. The DNA of the CDR3 is TGTGCCAGCAGTTACCGTCGGTCCGAGCAGTACTTC. Translated: CASSYRRSEQYF.

The chain employs TRBV7-9 and TRBJ1-2, with D maybe TRBD1 (5 bases). CDR3 length: 13 residues. From germline, CDR1 is SEHNR and CDR2 FQNEAQ (reference sequence). Trimming took 5 bases from V and 8 from J, leaving 15 bases between them. In DNA, the CDR3 is TGTGCCAGCAGCCCAAATGCCGAGGGGGGCTACACCTTC. Protein product: CASSPNAEGGYTF. Full variable domain (remainder filled in from reference TRBV7-9 and TRBJ1-2): DTGVSQNPRHKITKRGQNVTFRCDPISEHNRLYWYRQTLGQGPEFLTYFQNEAQLEKSRLLSDRFSAERPKGSFSTLEIQRTEQGDSAMYLCASSPNAEGGYTFGSGTRLTVV.

V gene TRBV4-3 combines with J gene TRBJ2-1; 10 positions match TRBD2. The CDR3 covers 15 residues. In germline, CDR1 is LGHNA, CDR2 YSLEER. V lost 4 bases to trimming and J lost 5 bases; unmatched junction nucleotides: 5. DNA for the CDR3: TGCGCCAGCAGCCCCGAGGGACTAGCGAACAATGAGCAGTTCTTC. It is translated as CASSPEGLANNEQFF.

The gene calls are TRBV30 and TRBJ1-3; no definite D call. CDR1 is GTSNPN and CDR2 is SVGIG in the germline V gene (reference sequence). The V and J ends lost 6 bases and 5 bases respectively, with 11 bases between them. The CDR3 has 12 residues. CDR3: CACTGSRNTIYF. The CDR3 DNA reads as TGTGCCTGCACCGGCAGCCGAAACACCATATATTTT.

The J gene is TRBJ1-4, the V gene TRBV10-2, with D uncertain. Germline-derived CDR1 and CDR2 are WSHSY and SAAADI. V gave up 3 bases and J gave up 5 bases, with 4 bases separating them. This CDR3 is 12 amino acids long. The CDR3 nucleotides are TGCGCCAGCAGTGACAGGAATGAAAAACTGTTTTTT. Protein sequence: CASSDRNEKLFF.

V and J are TRBV2 and TRBJ2-1, with D perhaps TRBD2 (6 bases). Germline assignment: CDR1 SNHLY and CDR2 FYNNEI. Trimming cost V 6 bases and J 15 bases, with 18 bases left between them. CDR3 length: 12 residues. Here the CDR3 DNA reads TGTGCCAGCAGCGCCACCGGGGAGGCTGGGTTCTTC. Translated, it gives CASSATGEAGFF.

V gene TRBV28 combines with J gene TRBJ2-2; tentative D call: TRBD2 (5 bases). V shed 6 bases and J shed 3 bases, with 14 bases lying between them. Germline assignment: CDR1 MDHEN and CDR2 SYDVKM. The CDR3 runs 15 residues. CDR3 amino acids: CASRSLSGYTGELFF. As DNA, the CDR3 is TGTGCCAGCAGATCACTCAGCGGTTACACCGGGGAGCTGTTTTTT. Combining the CDR3 with reference TRBV28 and TRBJ2-2 gives the whole variable domain DVKVTQSSRYLVKRTGEKVFLECVQDMDHENMFWYRQDPGLGLRLIYFSYDVKMKEKGDIPEGYSVSREKKERFSLILESASTNQTSMYLCASRSLSGYTGELFFGEGSRLTVL.

The chain combines TRBV7-9 with TRBJ1-1; TRBD1 matches 7 bases. CDR3 length equals 14 residues. Germline V gene sequence: CDR1 SEHNR, CDR2 FQNEAQ (reference sequence). V gave up 1 base and J gave up 6 bases; unmatched junction bases: 5. The CDR3 nucleotides are TGTGCCAGCAGCTTAGTTACAGGGGCGGCTGAAGCTTTCTTT. This encodes CASSLVTGAAEAFF.

The J gene is TRBJ1-1, the V gene TRBV18; D gene uncertain. CDR3 length equals 16 residues. Germline V gives CDR1 KGHSH, CDR2 LQKENI. Trimming took 4 bases from V and 0 from J, leaving 15 bases between them. The CDR3 region is CASSLVVSKMNTEAFF. CDR3 nucleotide sequence: TGTGCCAGCTCACTGGTCGTATCGAAGATGAACACTGAAGCTTTCTTT.

A single count supports this clone. The CDR3 DNA follows: TGTGCCAGCAGCGGGGATTCAGGGGACCAGTCAAAAGATACGCAGTATTTT. This sequence encodes CASSGDSGDQSKDTQYF. This chain joins TRBV13 and TRBJ2-3; perhaps TRBD1 as D (6 bases). This CDR3 is built from 17 residues. V lost 5 bases, J lost 5 bases, and 23 bases lay in between. From germline, CDR1 is PRHDT and CDR2 FYEKMQ (reference sequence).

The chain links TRBV18 to TRBJ1-2, with a tentative D call TRBD1 (6 bases). The CDR3 contains 16 residues. Per the germline V gene, CDR1 is KGHSH and CDR2 is LQKENI. Between the trimmed V and J ends, which lost 2 bases and 2 bases, there was a span of 15 bases. The DNA of the CDR3 is TGTGCCAGCTCACCATTTACAGGGCTAACCAACTATGGCTACACCTTC. Protein product: CASSPFTGLTNYGYTF.

This clone came up once. The CDR3 protein is CASSWGGPNYEQYF. The CDR3 bases are TGTGCCAGCAGTTGGGGGGGACCTAACTACGAGCAGTACTTC. The chain uses TRBV27 and TRBJ2-7, with 7 bases fitting TRBD2. This CDR3 has 14 amino acids. The trim removed 4 bases at V and 3 bases at J, leaving 6 bases unmatched. Germline lookup yields CDR1 MNHEY and CDR2 SMNVEV (reference sequence).

This sequence joins TRBV4-2 and TRBJ1-1; tentatively, D is TRBD1 (5 bases). Germline lookup yields CDR1 LGHNA and CDR2 YNFKEQ. The CDR3 spans 14 residues. V was clipped by 4 bases and J by 4 bases, with 13 bases between them. The CDR3 DNA sequence: TGTGCCAGCAGCCCTATGGGGGGGAGCACTGAAGCTTTCTTT. It specifies CASSPMGGSTEAFF.

This clone showed up just once. This chain uses TRBV11-2 with TRBJ2-1; TRBD2 aligns across 12 bases. CDR3 size: 15 residues. V dropped 4 bases and J dropped 5; count of bases not matched to a gene: 3. Germline V lookup: CDR1 SGHAT, CDR2 FQNNGV. The CDR3 loop is CASSWTSGANNEQFF. CDR3 coding DNA: TGTGCCAGCAGCTGGACTAGCGGGGCAAACAATGAGCAGTTCTTC.

Notes on this clone: At one boundary the junction diverges from the germline segment, which might be a read error. The rearrangement uses TRBV2 and TRBJ2-7, with 9 positions matching TRBD1. CDR3 length: 15 amino acids. Germline CDR1 and CDR2: SNHLY and FYNNEI. The CDR3 nucleotides read TGTGCCAGCAGTGAAGGGGGACAGGGCTCCCACGAGCAGTACTTC. Protein sequence: CASSEGGQGSHEQYF. Full variable domain (missing parts from reference TRBV2 and TRBJ2-7): EPEVTQTPSHQVTQMGQEVILRCVPISNHLYFYWYRQILGQKVEFLVSFYNNEISEKSEIFDDQFSVERPDGSNFTLKIRSTKLEDSAMYFCASSEGGQGSHEQYFGPGTRLTVT.

V and J are TRBV5-1 and TRBJ2-1, with D uncertain. The CDR3 is 19 amino acids. Germline V gene lookup returns CDR1 SGHRS and CDR2 YFSETQ. V lost 0 bases to trimming and J lost 3 bases, with 22 bases between them. CDR3 nucleotide sequence: TGCGCCAGCAGCTTGGTTGGTGGCGACGGGCGGCTAGTCTACAATGAGCAGTTCTTC. Amino acids: CASSLVGGDGRLVYNEQFF.

The chain employs TRBV5-4 and TRBJ1-2; 9 nucleotides match TRBD1. V was pared by 2 bases and J by 8 bases, with 4 bases of the junction left unmatched. Germline loops: CDR1 SGHNT, CDR2 YYREEE (reference sequence). The CDR3 sequence is 13 residues long. The CDR3 region is CASSLQGAGGYTF. The CDR3 DNA is TGTGCCAGCAGCTTACAGGGGGCAGGGGGCTACACCTTC.

This clone has only one observation. The chain combines TRBV19 with TRBJ1-2; D not resolved. The CDR3 covers 15 residues. Trimming cost V 4 bases and J 5 bases, with 17 bases left between them. In germline, CDR1 is LNHDA, CDR2 SQIVND (reference sequence). CDR3 loop: CASSKSVVGVYGYTF. The DNA for the CDR3 is TGTGCCAGTAGTAAATCGGTGGTCGGCGTTTATGGCTACACCTTC.

The J gene is TRBJ2-1, the V gene TRBV18; D possibly uses TRBD1 or TRBD2 (5 bases each). Trimming removed 5 bases at V and 0 bases at J, with 11 bases between. This CDR3 is built from 15 residues. CDR1 is KGHSH and CDR2 is LQKENI in the germline V gene. The CDR3 sequence is CASSTGLSSYNEQFF. The CDR3 region has the DNA TGTGCCAGCTCAACAGGACTGAGCTCCTACAATGAGCAGTTCTTC.

This sequence joins TRBV7-9 and TRBJ2-7; possibly TRBD1 for D (5 bases). Germline-derived CDR1 and CDR2 are SEHNR and FQNEAQ (reference sequence). Trimming stripped 5 bases from V and 0 bases from J, with 20 bases between. This CDR3 contains 17 residues. CDR3 loop: CASSPFSFGASSYEQYF. In nucleotides, the CDR3 is TGTGCCAGCAGCCCCTTTTCCTTTGGGGCTAGCTCCTACGAGCAGTACTTC. Combining the CDR3 with reference TRBV7-9 and TRBJ2-7 gives the whole variable domain DTGVSQNPRHKITKRGQNVTFRCDPISEHNRLYWYRQTLGQGPEFLTYFQNEAQLEKSRLLSDRFSAERPKGSFSTLEIQRTEQGDSAMYLCASSPFSFGASSYEQYFGPGTRLTVT.

This chain uses TRBV6-1 with TRBJ2-1, with 8 bases fitting TRBD2. Germline V gene sequence: CDR1 MNHNS, CDR2 SASEGT. The CDR3 has 18 amino acids. Germline trimming cut 0 bases from V and 4 bases from J; bases unmatched to any gene: 11. The CDR3 nucleotides read TGTGCCAGCAGTGAAGCCCGGATGAGGACTAGCAGTTACAATGAGCAGTTCTTC. Translating it yields CASSEARMRTSSYNEQFF.

This chain connects TRBV28 to TRBJ2-1, with TRBD2 matching 11 bases. Germline CDR1 and CDR2: MDHEN and SYDVKM. V was clipped by 6 bases and J by 1 base; unmatched bases: 8. This CDR3 is 17 amino acids long. The CDR3: CASSTTSGSRSYNEQFF. The CDR3 DNA follows: TGTGCCAGCAGCACAACTAGCGGGAGTAGATCCTACAATGAGCAGTTCTTC.

With regard to this clone: This sample also contains other DNA sequences that code for the same CDR3. The genes are TRBV15 and TRBJ2-2; no firm D call. Germline V gives CDR1 LNHNV, CDR2 YYDKDF (reference sequence). The CDR3 spans 13 residues. Trimming pared 0 bases from V and 7 bases from J, leaving 6 bases between. CDR3 sequence (DNA): TGTGCCACCAGCAGAGACTTAAGCGGGGAGCTGTTTTTT. Protein: CATSRDLSGELFF. The variable domain in full, completed from reference TRBV15 and TRBJ2-2, reads DAMVIQNPRYQVTQFGKPVTLSCSQTLNHNVMYWYQQKSSQAPKLLFHYYDKDFNNEADTPDNFQSRRPNTSFCFLDIRSPGLGDTAMYLCATSRDLSGELFFGEGSRLTVL.